This TCR beta chain stems from a study of blood T cell repertoires in COVID-19. Across the whole study: In each case, the material was cDNA or gDNA derived from T cells, B-cell-depleted T cells, or PBMCs.

Per the original methods: Estimated nucleated cell counts came from reference gene primer amplification. Assay: immunoSEQ multiplex PCR; the TCRdb copy retains only in-frame clones and omits some. V and J calls plus clone size are reproduced from that table; the DNA served to infer D and trimming. The table shows roughly 260,000 clones, with around 87% occurring only once. The CDR3 has 15 amino acids. CDR1 is LGHNA and CDR2 is YNFKEQ in the germline V gene. The J segment lost 2 bases and the V segment lost 5 bases, leaving 8 bases of the junction unmatched. Sequencing was carried out using peripheral blood. The gene calls are TRBV4-2 and TRBJ2-5, with 7 bases fitting TRBD2. The receptor's source is a woman aged 50 to 60 who had recovered from COVID-19. In DNA, the CDR3 is TGTGCCAGCAGCAGACCGGGGGGACCGCAAGAGACCCAGTACTTC. Amino acid sequence: CASSRPGGPQETQYF.